These T cell receptor beta chains were read from a single sample in a study of blood T cells in healthy people across ages. TCRdb re-derived calls from the 5' RACE reads in MiXCR, one entry per CDR3 protein. The sample carries about 590,000 distinct CDR3 sequences, about 30% recorded once. The sequenced material came from blood. All receptors come from an elderly woman in good health. The CDR3 runs from the conserved cysteine through the conserved F or W. Each record gives: V gene, J gene, CDR3 length, CDR3 protein.

V gene: TRBV12-3/TRBV12-4
J gene: TRBJ2-2
CDR3 length: 15
CDR3 protein: CASSFQQGNTGELFF

V gene: TRBV7-8
J gene: TRBJ2-5
CDR3 length: 16
CDR3 protein: CASSLRLLLYQETQYF

V gene: TRBV6-1
J gene: TRBJ2-7
CDR3 length: 15
CDR3 protein: CASSEAEARLYERYF

V gene: TRBV5-1
J gene: TRBJ2-1
CDR3 length: 15
CDR3 protein: CASSLERQGYNEQFF

V gene: TRBV29-1
J gene: TRBJ2-2
CDR3 length: 14
CDR3 protein: CSVEERVGTGELFF

V gene: TRBV20-1
J gene: TRBJ1-4
CDR3 length: 17
CDR3 protein: CSARDKRWVATNEKLFF

V gene: TRBV5-1
J gene: TRBJ1-4
CDR3 length: 16
CDR3 protein: CASSLKPEGGNEKLFF

V gene: TRBV27
J gene: TRBJ1-2
CDR3 length: 15
CDR3 protein: CASSLSAGADYGYTF

V gene: TRBV12-5
J gene: TRBJ2-1
CDR3 length: 13
CDR3 protein: CASGGLADNEQFF

V gene: TRBV28
J gene: .
CDR3 length: 16
CDR3 protein: CASSLRTGGYWETQYF

V gene: TRBV10-3
J gene: TRBJ2-1
CDR3 length: 16
CDR3 protein: CAISDRQGVSYNEQFF

V gene: TRBV10-3
J gene: TRBJ2-7
CDR3 length: 13
CDR3 protein: CAINPGQSYEQYF

V gene: TRBV12-3/TRBV12-4
J gene: TRBJ1-1
CDR3 length: 13
CDR3 protein: CASSLAGRPEAFF

V gene: TRBV7-8
J gene: TRBJ2-5
CDR3 length: 15
CDR3 protein: CASSLEARSSYGQYF

V gene: TRBV6-1
J gene: TRBJ2-1
CDR3 length: 17
CDR3 protein: CASSEGSGGALYNEQFF

V gene: TRBV6-2/TRBV6-3
J gene: TRBJ2-2
CDR3 length: 15
CDR3 protein: CASSAHRVNTGELFF

V gene: TRBV20-1
J gene: TRBJ1-6
CDR3 length: 16
CDR3 protein: CSASLARGLANSPLHF

V gene: TRBV7-2
J gene: TRBJ2-1
CDR3 length: 14
CDR3 protein: CASSPRTGGYEQFF

V gene: TRBV29-1
J gene: TRBJ1-2
CDR3 length: 12
CDR3 protein: CSVLDSPYGYTF

V gene: TRBV6-5
J gene: TRBJ1-4
CDR3 length: 14
CDR3 protein: CASSPDWDNEKLFF

V gene: TRBV5-1
J gene: TRBJ2-3
CDR3 length: 16
CDR3 protein: CASSPRAGGGTDTQYF

V gene: TRBV7-2
J gene: TRBJ1-2
CDR3 length: 14
CDR3 protein: CASSLRPGVIGYTF

V gene: TRBV14
J gene: TRBJ2-5
CDR3 length: 17
CDR3 protein: CASSQGRTSGGQETQYF

V gene: TRBV15
J gene: TRBJ2-7
CDR3 length: 16
CDR3 protein: CATSRDLPDRNYEQYF

V gene: TRBV6-2/TRBV6-3
J gene: TRBJ2-7
CDR3 length: 14
CDR3 protein: CATRDGQLFYEQYF

V gene: TRBV20-1
J gene: TRBJ1-2
CDR3 length: 11
CDR3 protein: CSATGAGGYTF

V gene: TRBV7-2
J gene: TRBJ2-5
CDR3 length: 13
CDR3 protein: CASSGLILETQYF

V gene: TRBV7-2
J gene: TRBJ2-5
CDR3 length: 14
CDR3 protein: CASSLDRGVKTQYF

V gene: TRBV3-1
J gene: TRBJ2-1
CDR3 length: 13
CDR3 protein: CASSRTGNNEQFF